This TCR beta chain was recorded in a study of cytomegalovirus exposure and HLA in healthy donors. V dropped 3 bases and J dropped 5 bases, with 13 bases sitting between them. This CDR3 is built from 14 residues. Germline CDR1 reads SNHLY; CDR2 reads FYNNEI. This PCR relied on a set of 60 Vbeta primers and 13 Jbeta primers. Data came from immunoSEQ multiplex PCR; TCRdb stores just in-frame clones and leaves some out. The data show some 140,000 clones, over 70% seen once. Input material: PBMCs. This sequence was found in a man between 18 and 29 years old in good health and CMV-seronegative. The chain carries TRBV2 and TRBJ2-5, with a possible D match to TRBD1 (5 bases). CDR3 in DNA: TGTGCCAGCAGTGATGTAAGGGGCGGTGAGACCCAGTACTTC. It is translated as CASSDVRGGETQYF.